Included here is one T cell receptor (beta chain) sequence, with context. Genomic DNA acted as the template from which TCR beta VDJ combination and CDR3 sequence profiling were carried out. TCRdb reanalysed the reads using MiXCR and keeps one entry per CDR3 protein. This table has roughly 200,000 distinct CDR3 sequences, roughly three fifths appearing once. Patients who underwent sequencing had shown CD8+CD57+ cell expansion by flow cytometry. The data were taken from a study of CD8+CD57+ T cells in acquired aplastic anemia. The CDR3 is 13 amino acids. Germline-derived CDR1 and CDR2 are MGHDK and SYGVNS. Trimming stripped 4 bases from V and 10 bases from J, with 14 bases between.

The source of this sequence is a human donor with aplastic anemia. The sample consisted of sorted CD4+, CD8+, or CD8+CD57+ T cells (not recorded which) from PBMCs. The rearrangement links TRBV25-1 to TRBJ2-1; D perhaps matches TRBD1 (6 bases). The CDR3 DNA reads as TGTGCCAGCAGTGCTCTGACAGGTTCCGAGCAGTTCTTC. Translating it yields CASSALTGSEQFF.